The TCR beta chain under discussion was sequenced for a study of OX40 agonist ivuxolimab in advanced cancers. Study summary: The study reported partial responses in three patients: one hepatocellular carcinoma, two cutaneous melanoma.

The CDR3 is made up of 12 amino acids. Germline values: CDR1 SGDLS, CDR2 YYNGEE. Trimming took 4 bases from V and 5 from J, leaving 10 bases between them. The table came from immunoSEQ multiplex PCR; TCRdb's copy has only in-frame clones and leaves some out. This table holds about 14,000 clones, approximately 84% found once. Sequenced material: CD4+ or CD8+ T cells sorted from blood, taken in a trial of the OX40 agonist ivuxolimab. The clonotype originates from an adult with an advanced solid tumor such as melanoma, head and neck, liver or kidney cancer. V usage is TRBV9 and J usage is TRBJ2-7; the D is unclear. This chain's CDR3 is CASSSRWDEQYF. The CDR3 coding sequence is TGTGCCAGCAGCTCTAGGTGGGACGAGCAGTACTTC.